This entry features one T cell receptor (beta chain) sequence. Its matching antigen is unknown. TCRdb independently ran MiXCR on the 5' RACE reads; one entry per CDR3 protein. This sample has hundreds of thousands of distinct CDR3 sequences, with roughly 12% found just once. CDR3 length: 14 residues. Germline V gene sequence: CDR1 DFQATT, CDR2 SNEGSKA (reference sequence). V was clipped by 5 bases and J by 7 bases, with 17 bases between them. The sample is drawn from a study of T cells after yellow fever vaccination. Across the whole study: SMART-Seq v4 Ultra Low Input handled preparation of low-cell-number fractions. Study observations and caveats: Subsequent to the booster, the majority of primary-vaccination clones reappeared (96% CD4, roughly 90% CD8).

This TCR was recovered from a man under 40 who received the YFV17D yellow fever vaccine. This sequence joins TRBV20-1 and TRBJ2-2, with D perhaps TRBD1 (6 bases). The material was PBMCs, obtained on the day of the yellow fever booster vaccination. CDR3 residues: CSASGRGSIGELFF. The CDR3, as DNA: TGCAGTGCTTCCGGAAGGGGGAGCATCGGGGAGCTGTTTTTT.